Shown below are 22 T cell receptor beta chains from a single sample sequenced in a study of blood T cell repertoires in COVID-19. Assay used: immunoSEQ multiplex PCR; TCRdb lists only in-frame clones, some missing. The sample records under 75,000 clones, roughly nine tenths being singletons. Sequencing was carried out using peripheral blood. The receptor source for this set is a man between 50 and 59 years old with acute or convalescent COVID-19.

The chain joins TRBV30 to TRBJ1-4; tentatively, D is TRBD1 (5 bases). The CDR3 runs 13 residues. Trimming shortened V by 0 bases and J by 7 bases, and 9 bases separated the two germline ends. Germline assignment: CDR1 GTSNPN and CDR2 SVGIG (reference sequence). DNA for the CDR3: TGTGCCTGGAGTGTACATAGGGGTGAAAAACTGTTTTTT. Translation gives CAWSVHRGEKLFF. The full variable domain, its missing parts supplied by reference TRBV30 and TRBJ1-4, is SQTIHQWPATLVQPVGSPLSLECTVEGTSNPNLYWYRQAAGRGLQLLFYSVGIGQISSEVPQNLSASRPQDRQFILSSKKLLLSDSGFYLCAWSVHRGEKLFFGSGTQLSVL.

V usage is TRBV7-9 and J usage is TRBJ2-5, with TRBD1 matching 8 bases. With 5 bases clipped from V and 5 bases from J, the junction kept 10 bases outside the gene matches. The CDR3 runs to 15 residues. From germline, CDR1 is SEHNR and CDR2 FQNEAQ (reference sequence). The CDR3 protein is CASSQSTGVRETQYF. As DNA, the CDR3 is TGTGCCAGCAGCCAATCGACAGGGGTAAGGGAGACCCAGTACTTC. The full variable domain, in which reference TRBV7-9 and TRBJ2-5 provide the parts outside the CDR3, is DTGVSQNPRHKITKRGQNVTFRCDPISEHNRLYWYRQTLGQGPEFLTYFQNEAQLEKSRLLSDRFSAERPKGSFSTLEIQRTEQGDSAMYLCASSQSTGVRETQYFGPGTRLLVL.

The gene calls are TRBV18 and TRBJ1-6, with a tentative D call TRBD1 (5 bases). The CDR3 totals 13 residues. Germline V gene lookup returns CDR1 KGHSH and CDR2 LQKENI. The V gene lost 3 bases and the J gene lost 7 bases, with 7 bases spanning the gap. The CDR3 loop is CASSPGGNSPLHF. The CDR3 nucleotides are TGTGCCAGCTCACCGGGGGGAAATTCACCCCTCCACTTT. Full variable domain (remainder filled in from reference TRBV18 and TRBJ1-6): NAGVMQNPRHLVRRRGQEARLRCSPMKGHSHVYWYRQLPEEGLKFMVYLQKENIIDESGMPKERFSAEFPKEGPSILRIQQVVRGDSAAYFCASSPGGNSPLHFGNGTRLTVT.

This sequence joins TRBV28 and TRBJ1-2; D is unclear. The CDR3 spans 16 residues. Germline CDR1 MDHEN, CDR2 SYDVKM. With 6 bases removed from V and 0 bases from J, the gap between germline ends came to 17 bases. The CDR3 loop reads CASSPIGVPTNYGYTF. The CDR3 DNA reads TGTGCCAGCAGCCCAATCGGTGTACCCACTAACTATGGCTACACCTTC.

The V gene is TRBV4-3, the J gene TRBJ2-7; D is perhaps TRBD1 (8 bases). The germline V gene has CDR1 LGHNA and CDR2 YSLEER. There are 13 residues in the CDR3. V dropped 3 bases and J dropped 6 bases, with 12 bases sitting between them. CDR3 amino acids: CASSQTGEGEQYF. CDR3 bases: TGCGCCAGCAGCCAGACAGGGGAGGGCGAGCAGTACTTC.

This clone has a single count. The chain carries TRBV29-1 and TRBJ2-5, with 14 nucleotides matching TRBD2. V lost 6 bases, J lost 7 bases, and 10 bases stayed unmatched. This CDR3 comprises 15 residues. Germline V gives CDR1 SQVTM, CDR2 ANQGSEA. The CDR3 region is CSVEIGTSGSGTQYF. The CDR3 nucleotides are TGCAGCGTGGAGATTGGGACTAGCGGGAGTGGGACCCAGTACTTC.

The chain employs TRBV19 and TRBJ2-7, with 15 bases fitting TRBD2. CDR1 is LNHDA and CDR2 is SQIVND in the germline V gene (reference sequence). V shed 4 bases and J 5 bases; nucleotides not matched to a gene: 6. The CDR3 covers 16 residues. Written as DNA, the CDR3 is TGTGCCAGTAGTAAGGGACTAGCGGGAGGATTGGACGAGCAGTACGTC. It translates to CASSKGLAGGLDEQYV.

The chain employs TRBV15 and TRBJ2-1, with D hard to call. Germline CDR1 is LNHNV and CDR2 is YYDKDF (reference sequence). This CDR3 spans 16 amino acids. V lost 0 bases and J 4 bases, leaving 13 bases between the germline ends. For the CDR3, the DNA is TGTGCCACCAGCAGAGAGTCCCCCGGTCGGTACAATGAGCAGTTCTTC. It yields the protein CATSRESPGRYNEQFF.

The chain has TRBV7-2 and TRBJ1-2; 8 bases are shared with TRBD1. Germline-derived CDR1 and CDR2 are SGHTA and FQGNSA. This CDR3 is built from 12 residues. V lost 5 bases, J lost 8 bases, and 4 bases stayed unmatched. The CDR3 sequence: CASSKTGVGYTF. The CDR3 DNA is TGTGCCAGCAGCAAGACAGGGGTCGGCTACACCTTC.

The gene calls are TRBV19 and TRBJ1-1, with TRBD1 as a possible D gene (6 bases). This CDR3 is 15 amino acids long. Per the germline V gene, CDR1 is LNHDA and CDR2 is SQIVND (reference sequence). Trimming shortened V by 6 bases and J by 0 bases, and 14 bases separated the two germline ends. For the CDR3, the DNA is TGTGCCAGTAGGAGTGGGGGGGCCGTGAACACTGAAGCTTTCTTT. Translated: CASRSGGAVNTEAFF.

V is TRBV3-1 (or the pseudogene TRBV3-2) and J is TRBJ1-2; TRBD1 matches at 8 bases. CDR1 and CDR2 from the germline V gene are LGHDT and YNNKEL (reference sequence). The CDR3 loop spans 17 amino acids. Trimming cost V 0 bases and J 4 bases; bases outside gene matches: 10. The CDR3 sequence: CASSQEAAGGASYGYTF. As DNA, the CDR3 is TGTGCCAGCAGCCAAGAAGCCGCAGGGGGCGCGAGCTATGGCTACACCTTC.

CDR3: CASSSTGFFYTF. The CDR3 DNA sequence: TGTGCCAGCAGTTCAACAGGATTCTTCTACACCTTC. The V gene is TRBV28, the J gene TRBJ1-2; D possibly corresponds to TRBD1 (5 bases). The CDR3 sequence is 12 residues long. The germline V and J ends were trimmed by 4 bases and 10 bases, with 13 bases remaining between them. Germline V gives CDR1 MDHEN, CDR2 SYDVKM.

This chain links TRBV9 with TRBJ2-5; 7 bases are shared with TRBD2. Per the germline V gene, CDR1 is SGDLS and CDR2 is YYNGEE. The V segment lost 0 bases and the J segment 5 bases; nucleotides outside the gene matches: 4. The CDR3 runs 14 residues. CDR3 residues: CASSVAGGLETQYF. CDR3 DNA: TGTGCCAGCAGCGTAGCGGGAGGATTGGAGACCCAGTACTTC.

The chain links TRBV9 to TRBJ2-4, with TRBD2 identical over 8 bases. The CDR3 spans 17 residues. V trimming: 0 bases; J trimming: 0 bases; junction bases outside the gene matches: 5. Germline V gene data show CDR1 as SGDLS and CDR2 as YYNGEE. DNA for the CDR3: TGTGCCAGCAGCGTAGGGGGACTAGAGGTAGCCAAAAACATTCAGTACTTC. Translation: CASSVGGLEVAKNIQYF.

V gene TRBV9 combines with J gene TRBJ2-3; 7 bases match TRBD2. V lost 0 bases, J lost 6 bases, and 4 bases stayed unmatched. Germline V CDR1 and CDR2: SGDLS, YYNGEE. The CDR3 totals 14 residues. CDR3 in amino acids: CASSVAGGWDTQYF. The CDR3 coding sequence is TGTGCCAGCAGCGTAGCGGGAGGTTGGGATACGCAGTATTTT.

The rearrangement uses TRBV6-5 and TRBJ2-1, with TRBD1 identical over 8 bases. The length of the CDR3 is 15 residues. The ends lost 2 bases at V and 5 bases at J; junction bases unmatched: 5. From germline, CDR1 is MNHEY and CDR2 SVGAGI. The DNA of the CDR3 is TGTGCCAGCAGTTACCCGCGGACAGGGAACAATGAGCAGTTCTTC. This translates into CASSYPRTGNNEQFF.

The CDR3 nucleotides read TGTGCCACCAGCAGTACAGGGTTTGGGTTAGTGGGGAACACTGAAGCTTTCTTT. Its translation: CATSSTGFGLVGNTEAFF. The V gene is TRBV15, the J gene TRBJ1-1; D possibly corresponds to TRBD1 (6 bases). CDR3 size: 18 residues. Looked up from germline, CDR1 is LNHNV and CDR2 is YYDKDF (reference sequence). Trimming shortened V by 3 bases and J by 1 base, and 21 bases separated the two germline ends.

Note on this clone: This CDR3 is also generated by other DNA sequences in the sample. The chain joins TRBV6-2 or TRBV6-3 to TRBJ1-2, with unresolved D. V was cut by 4 bases and J by 8 bases, with 8 bases left in between. This CDR3 comprises 11 residues. From germline, CDR1 is MNHEY and CDR2 SVGEGT. The CDR3 coding sequence is TGTGCCAGCAGTTCCCGCGGGGGCTACACCTTC. Translating gives CASSSRGGYTF.

This chain uses TRBV9 with TRBJ2-7; TRBD2 matches 11 bases. The CDR3 sequence is 16 residues long. Germline-derived CDR1 and CDR2 are SGDLS and YYNGEE. Losses at the gene ends were 3 bases for V and 0 bases for J; bases not matched to a gene: 5. The CDR3 loop reads CASSGLAGGPSYEQYF. CDR3 nucleotide sequence: TGTGCCAGCAGCGGATTAGCGGGAGGGCCCTCCTACGAGCAGTACTTC.

This chain uses TRBV19 with TRBJ1-5, with D perhaps TRBD1 (6 bases). The CDR3 runs to 14 residues. The V gene lost 5 bases and the J gene lost 0 bases, with 8 bases spanning the gap. Germline assignment: CDR1 LNHDA and CDR2 SQIVND (reference sequence). The CDR3 DNA sequence: TGTGCCAGTAGTGCGACAGGTAGCAATCAGCCCCAGCATTTT. Encoded protein: CASSATGSNQPQHF.

The rearrangement joins TRBV6-5 to TRBJ1-3; 10 nucleotides line up with TRBD1. The CDR3 runs 16 residues. The V segment lost 0 bases and the J segment 4 bases; nucleotides outside the gene matches: 3. Per the germline V gene, CDR1 is MNHEY and CDR2 is SVGAGI. The chain's CDR3 is CASSYSGTGVGNTIYF. For the CDR3, the DNA is TGTGCCAGCAGTTACTCAGGGACAGGGGTGGGAAACACCATATATTTT.

This clone was counted a single time. The chain combines TRBV27 with TRBJ2-1; the D is unclear. The germline V gene encodes CDR1 MNHEY and CDR2 SMNVEV (reference sequence). The CDR3 extends over 13 amino acids. Between the trimmed V and J ends, which lost 2 bases and 4 bases, there was a span of 6 bases. In DNA form, the CDR3 reads TGTGCCAGCAGTTTAGGGCAATACAATGAGCAGTTCTTC. It encodes CASSLGQYNEQFF.